This T cell receptor (beta chain) comes out of a study of blood T cell repertoires in COVID-19. Clinical history as reported by participants underpinned cohort assignment. Profiled with immunoSEQ multiplex PCR; TCRdb holds only in-frame clones, not every one. This sample has around 300,000 clones, with around nine tenths found just once. Germline V lookup: CDR1 LNHDA, CDR2 SQIVND (reference sequence). The CDR3 is 20 residues long. Germline trimming cut 3 bases from V and 2 bases from J; bases unmatched to any gene: 16. This clonotype originated in a middle-aged woman who had recovered from COVID-19. The rearrangement joins TRBV19 to TRBJ2-7, with 13 bases matching TRBD2. Source material: PBMCs or T cells enriched from blood (not recorded which). The CDR3 DNA is TGTGCCAGTAGTATGCGGTCTCCGGGACTAGCGGGAACTGGCACCTACGAGCAGTACTTC. Encoded protein: CASSMRSPGLAGTGTYEQYF.